The entry that follows covers one T cell receptor beta chain sequence. Its antigen is unknown. In germline, CDR1 is KGHSH, CDR2 LQKENI. The CDR3 extends over 16 amino acids. V lost 4 bases and J 0 bases, leaving 13 bases between the germline ends. The data are from a study of OX40 agonist ivuxolimab in advanced cancers. Overall study: Partial responses, seen in three patients, involved one hepatocellular carcinoma and two cutaneous melanomas. Findings and limits, study-wide: Among the lowest levels of clonal expansion were found in partial responders at 0.1-3.0 mg/kg.

Repertoires were generated with immunoSEQ multiplex PCR, while TCRdb's copy carries only in-frame clones and drops some. The sample consists of roughly 70,000 clones, roughly 82% of them appearing once. This chain connects TRBV18 to TRBJ1-3, with D possibly TRBD1 on 5 matching bases. Sequenced here: CD4+ or CD8+ T cells sorted from blood, sampled in a trial of the OX40 agonist ivuxolimab. This sequence originates from an adult with an advanced solid tumor such as melanoma, head and neck, liver or kidney cancer. CDR3 in amino acids: CASSRTGTYSGNTIYF. The DNA of the CDR3 is TGTGCCAGCTCACGAACAGGCACCTACTCTGGAAACACCATATATTTT.